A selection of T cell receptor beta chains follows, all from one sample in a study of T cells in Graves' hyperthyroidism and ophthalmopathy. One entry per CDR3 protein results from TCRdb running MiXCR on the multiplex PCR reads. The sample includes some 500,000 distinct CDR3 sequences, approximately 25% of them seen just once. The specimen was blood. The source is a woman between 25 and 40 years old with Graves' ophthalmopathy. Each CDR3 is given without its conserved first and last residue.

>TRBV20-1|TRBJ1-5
SVFRGNQPQH
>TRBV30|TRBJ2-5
AWSVHKSTQY
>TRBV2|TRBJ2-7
ASTAGGHGEQY
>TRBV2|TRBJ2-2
ASSAETSGGAGELF
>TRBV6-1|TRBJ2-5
ASRRGLSETQY
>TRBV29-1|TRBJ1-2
SVEEGADRLRYGYT
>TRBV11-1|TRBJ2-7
ASSPASNTASYEQY
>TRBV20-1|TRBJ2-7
SARGEPYEQY
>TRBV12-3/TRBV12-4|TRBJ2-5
ASSLSGTGETQY
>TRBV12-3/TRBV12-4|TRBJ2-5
ASSLGNPVWSETQY
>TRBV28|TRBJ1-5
ASRTDSFWNQPQH
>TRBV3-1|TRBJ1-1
ASSAQGGGTEAF
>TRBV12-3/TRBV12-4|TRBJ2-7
ASSFAGTGPSEQY
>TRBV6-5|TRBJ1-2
ASSSLTANYGYT
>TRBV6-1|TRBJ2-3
ASFSQGTDTQY
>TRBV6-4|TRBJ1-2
ASSDGLYGYT
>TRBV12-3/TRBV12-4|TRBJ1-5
ASGRTGVNQPQH
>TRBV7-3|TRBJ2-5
ASSERQGPRETQY
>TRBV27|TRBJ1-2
ASSLSEGGSGYT
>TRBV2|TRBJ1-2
ASSRRENYGYT
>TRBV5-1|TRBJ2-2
ASSPRLKTGIDTGELF
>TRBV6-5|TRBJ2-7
ASSRSGISYEQY